One TCR beta chain is described in this entry. The antigen is undetermined. The sample comes from a study of CD8+ T cells in alopecia areata. Obtained from alopecia areata patients were lesional scalp punch biopsies along with peripheral blood. Study results and caveats: Lesional scalp, especially alopecia totalis/universalis, showed higher clonality than normal scalp.

V was trimmed by 5 bases and J by 6 bases, leaving 11 bases between them. The V gene's germline CDR1 is GTSNPN and CDR2 SVGIG (reference sequence). CDR3 length: 13 amino acids. RNA extraction was followed by reverse transcription into cDNA, which acted as the sequencing template. Sequencing was performed with immunoSEQ multiplex PCR; in TCRdb, only in-frame clones are kept and a portion is missing. The sample has roughly 180,000 clones; roughly 59% are singletons. The receptor comes from a human donor with alopecia areata. The sample in question was CD4+ T cells sorted from blood, obtained at week 0. The V gene is TRBV30, the J gene TRBJ1-6; D is uncertain. In nucleotides, the CDR3 is TGTGCCTGGTCCGGACCGCTTAATTCACCCCTCCACTTT. It translates to CAWSGPLNSPLHF.